The 27 T cell receptor beta chains reported below all come from one sample, sequenced in a study of cytomegalovirus exposure and HLA in healthy donors. 60 Vbeta and 13 Jbeta primers were used in PCR. TCRdb's table, derived via immunoSEQ multiplex PCR, lists solely in-frame clones and lacks some. The sample holds 110,000 to 150,000 clones; approximately 80% are singletons and the top ten take nearly 4%. Input material: PBMCs. These receptors all stem from a male donor in good health and CMV-seronegative.

The chain recombines TRBV5-6 with TRBJ1-6; 11 nucleotides line up with TRBD1. This CDR3 comprises 15 residues. V trimming: 4 bases; J trimming: 11 bases; junction bases outside the gene matches: 8. CDR1 is SGHDT, CDR2 YYEEEE, per germline. CDR3 sequence: CASSTRDRGSTPLHF. As DNA, the CDR3 is TGTGCCAGCAGCACCCGGGACAGGGGGTCGACACCCCTCCACTTT.

The chain recombines TRBV7-9 with TRBJ2-1; TRBD2 agrees at 7 bases. The CDR3 covers 15 residues. The ends lost 0 bases at V and 8 bases at J; junction bases unmatched: 7. CDR1 SEHNR and CDR2 FQNEAQ come from the germline V gene (reference sequence). DNA for the CDR3: TGTGCCAGCAGCTTAGCGGGAGGGCCTAGAGATGAGCAGTTCTTC. Protein sequence: CASSLAGGPRDEQFF.

As DNA, the CDR3 is TGCGCCAGCAGCTTGGAAGGACGTGGGGGAGGGAGGGAGACCCAGTACTTC. Amino acid sequence: CASSLEGRGGGRETQYF. The V call is TRBV5-1, the J call TRBJ2-5; 7 bases fit TRBD2. Germline trimming cut 0 bases from V and 5 bases from J; bases unmatched to any gene: 13. This CDR3 is built from 17 residues. The germline V gene encodes CDR1 SGHRS and CDR2 YFSETQ.

The CDR3 nucleotides are TGTGCCAGCAGCTTAGAGCGGGGCCCCAGCTCCTACGAGCAGTACTTC. Translating gives CASSLERGPSSYEQYF. The chain is built from TRBV11-2 and TRBJ2-7; perhaps TRBD2 as D (6 bases). Trimming cost V 0 bases and J 0 bases, with 12 bases left between them. This CDR3 has 16 amino acids. CDR1 is SGHAT and CDR2 is FQNNGV in the germline V gene. The full variable domain, in which reference TRBV11-2 and TRBJ2-7 provide the parts outside the CDR3, is EAGVAQSPRYKIIEKRQSVAFWCNPISGHATLYWYQQILGQGPKLLIQFQNNGVVDDSQLPKDRFSAERLKGVDSTLKIQPAKLEDSAVYLCASSLERGPSSYEQYFGPGTRLTVT.

The CDR3 is CASTKAVPRPYF. CDR3 nucleotide sequence: TGTGCCAGCACAAAGGCGGTCCCCCGTCCGTACTTC. The rearrangement uses TRBV2 and TRBJ2-4; D uncertain. CDR1 is SNHLY and CDR2 is FYNNEI in the germline V gene. The CDR3 is 12 amino acids. The germline V and J ends were trimmed by 7 bases and 15 bases, with 19 bases remaining between them.

The DNA of the CDR3 is TGTGCCAGCAGCCCCACCGGACGAGGGAATGAAAAACTGTTTTTT. It specifies CASSPTGRGNEKLFF. The V gene is TRBV28, the J gene TRBJ1-4, with no clear D. Trimming removed 6 bases from V and 5 bases from J, with 16 bases in between. Per the germline V gene, CDR1 is MDHEN and CDR2 is SYDVKM. This CDR3 has 15 amino acids.

The V and J genes are TRBV4-3 and TRBJ1-5; D is ambiguous. This CDR3 is built from 15 residues. CDR1 and CDR2 (germline): LGHNA, YSLEER. Trimming took off 0 bases at V and 0 bases at J, with 6 bases between the two ends. The CDR3 loop is CASSQDRSSNQPQHF. The CDR3 DNA sequence: TGCGCCAGCAGCCAAGACAGAAGTAGCAATCAGCCCCAGCATTTT.

V and J are TRBV5-4 and TRBJ2-7; 7 bases are a match to TRBD1. Per germline, CDR1 SGHNT and CDR2 YYREEE (reference sequence). CDR3 length: 17 amino acids. J lost 5 bases, V lost 4 bases, and 18 bases had no gene match. CDR3 sequence (DNA): TGTGCCAGCAGCAAAGGGGCAGGGACAGCCGCCCCCGACGAGCAGTACTTC. Protein product: CASSKGAGTAAPDEQYF.

V and J are TRBV7-9 and TRBJ1-6, with a weak D call TRBD1 (6 bases). This CDR3 spans 13 amino acids. Germline values: CDR1 SEHNR, CDR2 FQNEAQ (reference sequence). V gave up 4 bases and J gave up 6 bases, with 7 bases separating them. The CDR3 sequence: CASSSDSNSPLHF. The CDR3 DNA reads TGTGCCAGCAGCTCGGACAGTAATTCACCCCTCCACTTT.

The gene calls are TRBV30 and TRBJ1-1; 7 bases agree with TRBD1. There are 15 residues in the CDR3. Trimming removed 8 bases from V and 1 base from J; junction bases left unmatched: 13. Germline-derived CDR1 and CDR2 are GTSNPN and SVGIG (reference sequence). CDR3: CAGKPFGQANTEAFF. DNA for the CDR3: TGTGCCGGCAAACCCTTCGGACAGGCGAACACTGAAGCTTTCTTT.

This clone has a single count. The chain is built from TRBV6-4 and TRBJ2-7; D is uncertain. CDR3 length: 12 amino acids. Trimming took off 1 base at V and 3 bases at J, with 4 bases between the two ends. Germline values: CDR1 MRHNA, CDR2 SNTAGT. CDR3 sequence: CASSDFIYEQYF. CDR3 bases: TGTGCCAGCAGTGACTTCATCTACGAGCAGTACTTC.

In DNA form, the CDR3 reads TGTGCCAGCAGCCCGCCGGGACAACAAGGGCTGGGCTATGGCTACACCTTC. It codes for CASSPPGQQGLGYGYTF. The chain has TRBV7-3 and TRBJ1-2; a possible D gene is TRBD1 (6 bases). Trimming removed 5 bases from V and 4 bases from J, with 23 bases in between. Germline values: CDR1 SGHTA, CDR2 FQGTGA. The CDR3 totals 17 residues.

CDR3 coding DNA: TGTGCCAGCAGCAAAGAGAAGTCGAGAGAGACCCAGTACTTC. The encoded protein is CASSKEKSRETQYF. This chain connects TRBV21-1 to TRBJ2-5; TRBD2 is taken as the D call from the table, unchecked against the DNA. TRBV21-1 is described as a pseudogene. This CDR3 comprises 14 residues.

The chain recombines TRBV5-1 with TRBJ1-5; perhaps TRBD1 as D (5 bases). Germline CDR1 and CDR2: SGHRS and YFSETQ. The V end lost 10 bases, the J end lost 6 bases, and 17 bases lay between the germline ends. The CDR3 is 13 residues long. The CDR3 spells CAPGRGKGQPQHF. The CDR3 nucleotides read TGCGCCCCCGGGAGGGGTAAGGGTCAGCCCCAGCATTTT.

V gene TRBV18 combines with J gene TRBJ1-5, with D maybe TRBD1 (6 bases). CDR1 and CDR2 from the germline V gene are KGHSH and LQKENI. CDR3 length equals 13 residues. Trimming cost V 2 bases and J 6 bases, with 8 bases left between them. CDR3 DNA: TGTGCCAGCTCACCAGACAGGAGTCAGCCCCAGCATTTT. This translates into CASSPDRSQPQHF.

CDR3 nucleotides: TGTGCCAGCAGCTGGTCTCTAGAATCCCGCTTAGAGACCCAGTACTTC. It codes for CASSWSLESRLETQYF. The J gene is TRBJ2-5, the V gene TRBV7-8; D gene unclear. Trimming removed 4 bases from V and 4 bases from J, with 19 bases in between. The V gene's germline CDR1 is SGHVS and CDR2 FQNEAQ. This CDR3 is 16 amino acids long. The full variable domain, in which reference TRBV7-8 and TRBJ2-5 provide the parts outside the CDR3, is GAGVSQSPRYKVAKRGQDVALRCDPISGHVSLFWYQQALGQGPEFLTYFQNEAQLDKSGLPSDRFFAERPEGSVSTLKIQRTQQEDSAVYLCASSWSLESRLETQYFGPGTRLLVL.

The rearrangement links TRBV29-1 to TRBJ1-2; D is unresolved. CDR1 SQVTM and CDR2 ANQGSEA come from the germline V gene. The CDR3 has 12 amino acids. With 6 bases removed from V and 8 bases from J, the gap between germline ends came to 16 bases. CDR3 amino acids: CSVDPGNRGYTF. CDR3 nucleotides: TGCAGCGTAGATCCGGGAAACCGGGGCTACACCTTC.

The rearrangement joins TRBV19 to TRBJ1-1; D uncertain. The germline V and J ends were trimmed by 10 bases and 1 base, with 16 bases remaining between them. Germline V gives CDR1 LNHDA, CDR2 SQIVND (reference sequence). The CDR3 has 14 amino acids. The CDR3 loop is CATKGREKNTEAFF. DNA of the CDR3: TGTGCCACGAAAGGGAGGGAAAAGAACACTGAAGCTTTCTTT.

The gene calls are TRBV5-1 and TRBJ2-3, with unresolved D. The V gene lost 3 bases and the J gene lost 6 bases, with 14 bases spanning the gap. CDR1 is SGHRS and CDR2 is YFSETQ in the germline V gene. The CDR3 covers 14 residues. The CDR3 DNA is TGCGCCAGCAGCTCTCTTAAATCCTCGGATACGCAGTATTTT. Translated, it gives CASSSLKSSDTQYF.

V is TRBV19 and J is TRBJ2-7; a weak D match, TRBD1 (5 bases). Per the germline V gene, CDR1 is LNHDA and CDR2 is SQIVND (reference sequence). Trimming took off 4 bases at V and 2 bases at J, with 12 bases between the two ends. The CDR3 loop spans 14 amino acids. The CDR3 loop is CASSRQSTTYEQYF. DNA of the CDR3: TGTGCCAGTAGTAGACAGAGTACTACCTACGAGCAGTACTTC.

The chain couples TRBV30 to TRBJ2-5, with a weak D call TRBD2 (6 bases). The V and J ends lost 4 bases and 11 bases respectively, with 23 bases between them. This CDR3 is 14 amino acids long. Germline lookup yields CDR1 GTSNPN and CDR2 SVGIG (reference sequence). CDR3 in amino acids: CAWTKDLVEGKQYF. CDR3 nucleotides: TGTGCCTGGACCAAGGATCTGGTGGAGGGGAAGCAGTACTTC.

The V call is TRBV5-1, the J call TRBJ2-3; possible D gene TRBD2, 6 bases. Germline V gene sequence: CDR1 SGHRS, CDR2 YFSETQ. CDR3 length: 15 amino acids. The germline V and J ends were trimmed by 4 bases and 4 bases, with 16 bases remaining between them. The CDR3 spells CASSPWGLFADTQYF. CDR3 sequence (DNA): TGCGCCAGCAGCCCCTGGGGACTTTTCGCAGATACGCAGTATTTT.

The chain combines TRBV18 with TRBJ2-6; D possibly corresponds to TRBD1 (6 bases). V was shortened by 2 bases and J by 4 bases, with 9 bases between the two germline ends. The CDR3 extends over 15 amino acids. Germline V lookup: CDR1 KGHSH, CDR2 LQKENI. This CDR3 reads CASSPSGDGANVLTF. CDR3 sequence (DNA): TGTGCCAGCTCACCATCAGGGGACGGGGCCAACGTCCTGACTTTC.

The genes are TRBV4-1 and TRBJ2-2, with D perhaps TRBD2 (5 bases). Germline CDR1 and CDR2: MGHRA and YSYEKL. The V end lost 0 bases, the J end lost 4 bases, and 12 bases lay between the germline ends. This CDR3 spans 16 amino acids. The CDR3 here is CASSQETTPGTGELFF. The CDR3 DNA sequence: TGCGCCAGCAGCCAAGAGACTACCCCGGGCACCGGGGAGCTGTTTTTT.

The chain carries TRBV18 and TRBJ2-6, with D unclear. The length of the CDR3 is 14 residues. Trimming stripped 3 bases from V and 4 bases from J, with 7 bases between. Germline V lookup: CDR1 KGHSH, CDR2 LQKENI. The CDR3 region has the DNA TGTGCCAGCTCACCCTCCCGGGGGGCCAACGTCCTGACTTTC. This codes for CASSPSRGANVLTF.

The chain is built from TRBV6-6 and TRBJ2-2; 8 bases match TRBD1. CDR3 length: 16 amino acids. Germline CDR1 MNHNY, CDR2 SVGAGI (reference sequence). Germline trimming cut 5 bases from V and 5 bases from J; bases unmatched to any gene: 10. Written as DNA, the CDR3 is TGTGCCAGCAGTCCAGTGGACAGGGAGTGGACCGGGGAGCTGTTTTTT. This gives the protein CASSPVDREWTGELFF.

The J gene is TRBJ1-2, the V gene TRBV18; TRBD1 agrees at 7 bases. Trimming cost V 0 bases and J 8 bases; bases outside gene matches: 6. The CDR3 extends over 14 amino acids. Germline loops: CDR1 KGHSH, CDR2 LQKENI. The CDR3 spells CASSPPDREGGYTF. CDR3 DNA sequence: TGTGCCAGCTCACCACCTGACAGGGAAGGCGGCTACACCTTC.